This T cell receptor beta chain was identified during a study of cytomegalovirus exposure and HLA in healthy donors. Points from the study as a whole: Generally TCR sequences proved uncommon, though certain public TCRs appeared in numerous donors.

PCR amplification relied on 60 Vbeta primers (plus 13 Jbeta primers). Method: immunoSEQ multiplex PCR; TCRdb's copy keeps in-frame clones and lacks some. The table records 90,000 to 130,000 clones, approximately 70% of them present only once. Notes on this clone: The antigen is unknown.

Per the germline V gene, CDR1 is SGHVS and CDR2 is FQNEAQ. Trimming removed 1 base at V and 1 base at J, with 16 bases between. The CDR3 spans 17 residues. The chain links TRBV7-8 to TRBJ1-1; D perhaps matches TRBD1 (5 bases). The sequencing input was PBMCs. The clonotype was recovered from a woman under 40 in good health and CMV-seronegative. The CDR3 spells CASSLDPGGGKNTEAFF. Here the CDR3 DNA reads TGTGCCAGCAGCTTAGACCCCGGGGGGGGGAAGAACACTGAAGCTTTCTTT.